This TCR beta chain derives from a study of human T cells and chemical hapten exposure. In the study overall: Patches with 0.01% DPC went on the upper back, and the tests were read at 6 days.

The CDR3 sequence is 14 residues long. Trimming removed 3 bases from V and 5 bases from J; junction bases left unmatched: 3. TCRdb re-derived calls from the RACE reads in MiXCR, one entry per CDR3 protein. In the table there are around 100,000 distinct CDR3 sequences, over 9.5% of which are singletons. This clonotype was seen many times. Time point in this sample: patch test 2, 6 weeks after DPC sensitization. Treatment defined: therapeutic diphenylcyclopropenone sensitization with weekly scalp DPC. The sequence came from a woman aged 40 to 49 with alopecia areata. Some clones in this sample may be carry-over from other donors' samples. This chain connects TRBV12-3 or TRBV12-4 to TRBJ2-1, with 8 bases that match TRBD2. The sequencing used whole blood, collected in connection with sensitization to the hapten diphenylcyclopropenone (DPC). The CDR3 sequence: CASSFTSGDNEQFF. For the CDR3, the DNA is TGTGCCAGCAGTTTTACTAGCGGAGACAATGAGCAGTTCTTC.